These 6 T cell receptor beta chains were all obtained from the same sample, sequenced in a study of control samples from healthy donors and cancer patients. Assay used: immunoSEQ multiplex PCR; TCRdb lists only in-frame clones, some missing. Found here are around 170,000 clones, 70% to 90% of them singletons; the top ten hold roughly 5.3%. Sequenced: blood. These receptors were collected from a woman aged 25 to 39 in good health.

V usage is TRBV6-5 and J usage is TRBJ1-5; D might be TRBD1 (5 bases). CDR1 and CDR2 (germline): MNHEY, SVGAGI. The ends were cut back, 2 bases at V and 0 bases at J, with 8 bases in the middle. The CDR3 covers 15 residues. The chain's CDR3 is CASSYTGNSNQPQHF. CDR3 sequence (DNA): TGTGCCAGCAGTTACACAGGCAATAGCAATCAGCCCCAGCATTTT.

This clone was observed a few times. The rearrangement uses TRBV4-1 and TRBJ2-1; 9 nucleotides line up with TRBD2. V shed 4 bases, J shed 4 bases, and the junction held 5 bases outside the gene matches. The CDR3 has 15 amino acids. CDR1 and CDR2 from the germline V gene are MGHRA and YSYEKL. CDR3 DNA: TGCGCCAGCAGCCCGACTAGCGGCCCTTACAATGAGCAGTTCTTC. Its protein is CASSPTSGPYNEQFF.

This clone appeared once. This CDR3 is CASSLQLYGYTF. As DNA, the CDR3 is TGTGCCAGCAGTTTGCAGCTCTATGGCTACACCTTC. V is TRBV28 and J is TRBJ1-2; D unclear. V lost 3 bases and J lost 4, with 6 bases in between. This CDR3 comprises 12 residues. Germline CDR1 is MDHEN and CDR2 is SYDVKM.

The CDR3 DNA reads as TGTGCCAGTAGTCGCAGGGGGATCACTGAAGCTTTCTTT. Protein product: CASSRRGITEAFF. This chain links TRBV19 with TRBJ1-1; 7 nucleotides agree with TRBD1. The CDR3 sequence is 13 residues long. Germline values: CDR1 LNHDA, CDR2 SQIVND (reference sequence). The V and J ends lost 5 bases and 4 bases, in that order; junction bases with no gene match: 4.

The chain carries TRBV4-1 and TRBJ1-4; perhaps TRBD1 as D (5 bases). The CDR3 consists of 16 residues. The germline CDR1 and CDR2 sequences are MGHRA and YSYEKL. V lost 2 bases and J lost 15, with 25 bases in between. CDR3 DNA sequence: TGCGCCAGCAGCCAAAGGATTGACGGGGGTCTCTTTACGGTGTTTTTT. Encoded protein: CASSQRIDGGLFTVFF.

This chain uses TRBV7-9 with TRBJ1-2, with a possible D match to TRBD1 (6 bases). From germline, CDR1 is SEHNR and CDR2 FQNEAQ (reference sequence). V was shortened by 4 bases and J by 8 bases, with 11 bases between the two germline ends. The length of the CDR3 is 12 residues. CDR3 in DNA: TGTGCCAGCAGCTCAACGGGGGGCGGCTACACCTTC. As protein: CASSSTGGGYTF.